This T cell receptor beta chain was identified in a study of vaccination effects on CD4 cells after COVID-19. Study information: After the second dose, samples were taken at median day 72.

The study, taken as a whole, reports: Late post-vaccination samples showed marked contraction of infection- and vaccine-induced clones. Convalescent patients were few in the study, and early post-infection timepoints were absent.

ViraFEST expansion of antigen-specific CD4+ T cells with viral peptide pools preceded sequencing. A 10-day culture period preceded the isolation of CD4+ T cells. Of the BNT162b2 and mRNA-1273 vaccines, participants received two doses of one or the other. Cultures of roughly 2 million PBMC per well contained about 9.5 IU/ml IL-2 plus 10 ug/ml peptides. Germline CDR1 reads LNHNV; CDR2 reads YYDKDF (reference sequence). This CDR3 has 14 amino acids. V lost 8 bases and J lost 0, with 12 bases in between. Sequencing was performed with immunoSEQ multiplex PCR; in TCRdb, only in-frame clones are kept and a portion is missing. Among around 33,000 clones listed, roughly four fifths were seen once. In regard to this clone: Its antigen remains unidentified.

Material: CD4+ T cells from PBMCs cultured with HCoV-NL63 spike peptides, obtained after COVID-19 vaccination. This TCR was sampled from a human donor who received a COVID-19 vaccine. Some clones in this sample may be carry-over from other donors' samples. The genes are TRBV15 and TRBJ2-3; D not certain. CDR3 sequence reads: CATRSLSSTDTQYF. The CDR3 DNA is TGTGCCACCCGCTCCTTGTCTAGCACAGATACGCAGTATTTT.